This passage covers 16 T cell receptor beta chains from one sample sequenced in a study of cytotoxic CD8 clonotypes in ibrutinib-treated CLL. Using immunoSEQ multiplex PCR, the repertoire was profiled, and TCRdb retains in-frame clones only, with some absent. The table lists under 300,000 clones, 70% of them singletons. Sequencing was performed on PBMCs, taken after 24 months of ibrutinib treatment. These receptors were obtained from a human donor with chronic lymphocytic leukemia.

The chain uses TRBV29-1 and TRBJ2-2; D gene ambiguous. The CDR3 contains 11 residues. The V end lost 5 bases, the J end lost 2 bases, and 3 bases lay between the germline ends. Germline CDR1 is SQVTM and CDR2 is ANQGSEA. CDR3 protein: CSVSNTGELFF. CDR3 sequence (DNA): TGCAGCGTTAGTAACACCGGGGAGCTGTTTTTT.

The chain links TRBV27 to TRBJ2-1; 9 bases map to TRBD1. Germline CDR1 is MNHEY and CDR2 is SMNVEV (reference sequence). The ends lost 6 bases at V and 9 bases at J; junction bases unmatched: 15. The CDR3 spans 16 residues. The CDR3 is CASSPLTGGTTGEQFF. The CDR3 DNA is TGTGCCAGCAGCCCATTGACAGGGGGTACCACAGGTGAGCAGTTCTTC.

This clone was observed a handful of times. The CDR3 loop is CASSQSSGSGNTIYF. The CDR3 bases are TGTGCCAGCAGCCAATCTTCGGGGTCTGGAAACACCATATATTTT. The chain couples TRBV4-2 to TRBJ1-3; D call uncertain. Per the germline V gene, CDR1 is LGHNA and CDR2 is YNFKEQ. CDR3 size: 15 residues. V was trimmed by 2 bases and J by 1 base, leaving 9 bases between them.

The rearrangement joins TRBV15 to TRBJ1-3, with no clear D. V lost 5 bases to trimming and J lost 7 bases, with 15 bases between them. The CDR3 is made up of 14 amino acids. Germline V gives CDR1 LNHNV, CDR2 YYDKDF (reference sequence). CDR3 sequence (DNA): TGTGCCACCAGCGGGATAAGTACTTGGAACACCATATATTTT. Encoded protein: CATSGISTWNTIYF.

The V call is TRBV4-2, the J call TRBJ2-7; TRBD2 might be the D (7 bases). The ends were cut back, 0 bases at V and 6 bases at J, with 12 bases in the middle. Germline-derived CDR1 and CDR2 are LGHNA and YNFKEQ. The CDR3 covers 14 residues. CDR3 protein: CASSQDLGGREQYF. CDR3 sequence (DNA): TGTGCCAGCAGCCAAGATCTCGGGGGGCGCGAGCAGTACTTC.

The CDR3 DNA is TGTGCCACCGACTACGAGCAGTACTTC. Its protein is CATDYEQYF. This rearrangement joins TRBV6-1 to TRBJ2-7; D gene ambiguous. CDR1 and CDR2 from the germline V gene are MNHNS and SASEGT. The CDR3 consists of 9 residues. Trimming shortened V by 10 bases and J by 3 bases, and 4 bases separated the two germline ends.

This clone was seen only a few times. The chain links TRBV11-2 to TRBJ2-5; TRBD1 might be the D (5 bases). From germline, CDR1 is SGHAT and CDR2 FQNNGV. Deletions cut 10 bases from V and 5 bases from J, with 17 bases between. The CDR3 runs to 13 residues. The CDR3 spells CATALGVGETQYF. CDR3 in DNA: TGTGCCACCGCTCTAGGGGTCGGGGAGACCCAGTACTTC.

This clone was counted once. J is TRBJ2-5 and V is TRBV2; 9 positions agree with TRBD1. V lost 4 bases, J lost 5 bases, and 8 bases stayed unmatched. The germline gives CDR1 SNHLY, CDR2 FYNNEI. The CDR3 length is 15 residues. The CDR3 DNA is TGTGCCAGCAGTGGCCCCCGGACAGGGGCTGAGACCCAGTACTTC. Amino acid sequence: CASSGPRTGAETQYF.

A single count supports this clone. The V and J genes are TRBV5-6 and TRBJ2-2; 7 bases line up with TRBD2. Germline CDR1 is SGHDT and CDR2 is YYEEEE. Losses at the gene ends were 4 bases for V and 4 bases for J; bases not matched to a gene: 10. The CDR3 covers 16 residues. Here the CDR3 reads CASSLPRGGATGELFF. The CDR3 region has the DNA TGTGCCAGCAGCCTGCCGAGGGGAGGGGCCACCGGGGAGCTGTTTTTT.

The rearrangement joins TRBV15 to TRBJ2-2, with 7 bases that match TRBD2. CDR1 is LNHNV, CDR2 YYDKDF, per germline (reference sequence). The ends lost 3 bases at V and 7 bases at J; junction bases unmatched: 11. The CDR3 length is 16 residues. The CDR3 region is CATSRVGGSAVGELFF. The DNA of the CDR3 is TGTGCCACCAGCAGGGTGGGGGGGAGTGCAGTCGGGGAGCTGTTTTTT. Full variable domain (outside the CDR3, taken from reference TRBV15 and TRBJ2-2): DAMVIQNPRYQVTQFGKPVTLSCSQTLNHNVMYWYQQKSSQAPKLLFHYYDKDFNNEADTPDNFQSRRPNTSFCFLDIRSPGLGDTAMYLCATSRVGGSAVGELFFGEGSRLTVL.

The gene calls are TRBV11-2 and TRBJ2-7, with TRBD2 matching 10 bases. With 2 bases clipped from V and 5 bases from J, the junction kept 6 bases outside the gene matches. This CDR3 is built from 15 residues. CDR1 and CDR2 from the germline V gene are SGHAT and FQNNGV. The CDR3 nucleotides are TGTGCCAGCAGCTTACTCACTAGCGGGAACCACGAGCAGTACTTC. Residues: CASSLLTSGNHEQYF.

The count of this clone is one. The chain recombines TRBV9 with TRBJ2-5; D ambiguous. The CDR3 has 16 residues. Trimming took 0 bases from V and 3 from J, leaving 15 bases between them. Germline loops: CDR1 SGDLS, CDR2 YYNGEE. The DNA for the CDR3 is TGTGCCAGCAGCGTAGCAGCGCAGATCGAAAAAGAGACCCAGTACTTC. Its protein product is CASSVAAQIEKETQYF.

The CDR3: CASSDSPRDEQYF. CDR3 in DNA: TGTGCCAGCAGTGACTCGCCCCGGGACGAGCAGTACTTC. This chain uses TRBV25-1 with TRBJ2-7; D unresolved. The CDR3 covers 13 residues. Germline V lookup: CDR1 MGHDK, CDR2 SYGVNS. V was pared by 3 bases and J by 5 bases, with 11 bases between.

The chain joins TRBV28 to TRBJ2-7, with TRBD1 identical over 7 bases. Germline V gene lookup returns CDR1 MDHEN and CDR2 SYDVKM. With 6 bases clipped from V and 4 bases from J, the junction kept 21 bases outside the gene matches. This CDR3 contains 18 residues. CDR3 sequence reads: CASRITSYRGIGGYEQYF. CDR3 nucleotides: TGTGCCAGCAGAATCACGTCCTACAGGGGTATTGGTGGGTACGAGCAGTACTTC.

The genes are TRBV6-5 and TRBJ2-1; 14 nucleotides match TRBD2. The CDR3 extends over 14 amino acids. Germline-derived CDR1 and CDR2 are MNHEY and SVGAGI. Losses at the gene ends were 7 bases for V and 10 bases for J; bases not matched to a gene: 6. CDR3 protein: CASTGTSGRGEQFF. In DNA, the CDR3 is TGTGCCAGCACTGGGACTAGCGGGAGAGGCGAGCAGTTCTTC.

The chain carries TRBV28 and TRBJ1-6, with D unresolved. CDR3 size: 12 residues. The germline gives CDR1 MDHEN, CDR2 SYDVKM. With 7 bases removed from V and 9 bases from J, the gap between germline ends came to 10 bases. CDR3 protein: CASTSEGSPLHF. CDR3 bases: TGTGCCAGCACCTCCGAGGGTTCACCCCTCCACTTT.